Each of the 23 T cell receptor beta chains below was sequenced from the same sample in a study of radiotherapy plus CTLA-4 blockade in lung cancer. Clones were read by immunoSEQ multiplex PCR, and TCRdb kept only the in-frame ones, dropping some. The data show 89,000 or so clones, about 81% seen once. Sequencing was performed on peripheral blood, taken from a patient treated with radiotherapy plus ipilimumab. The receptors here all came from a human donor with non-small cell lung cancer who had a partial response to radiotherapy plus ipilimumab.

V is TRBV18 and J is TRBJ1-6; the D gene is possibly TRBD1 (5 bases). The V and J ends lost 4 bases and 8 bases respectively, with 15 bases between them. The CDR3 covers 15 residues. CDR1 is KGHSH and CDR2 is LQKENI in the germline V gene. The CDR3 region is CASSRTGGVDSPLHF. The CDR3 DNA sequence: TGTGCCAGCTCACGGACGGGAGGGGTGGATTCACCCCTCCACTTT.

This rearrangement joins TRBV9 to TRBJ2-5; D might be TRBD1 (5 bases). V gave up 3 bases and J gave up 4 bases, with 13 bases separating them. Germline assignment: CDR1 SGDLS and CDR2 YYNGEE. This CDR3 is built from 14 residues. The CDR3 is CASSAGHPGETQYF. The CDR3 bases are TGTGCCAGCAGCGCAGGACACCCAGGAGAGACCCAGTACTTC. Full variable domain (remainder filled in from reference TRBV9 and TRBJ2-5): DSGVTQTPKHLITATGQRVTLRCSPRSGDLSVYWYQQSLDQGLQFLIQYYNGEERAKGNILERFSAQQFPDLHSELNLSSLELGDSALYFCASSAGHPGETQYFGPGTRLLVL.

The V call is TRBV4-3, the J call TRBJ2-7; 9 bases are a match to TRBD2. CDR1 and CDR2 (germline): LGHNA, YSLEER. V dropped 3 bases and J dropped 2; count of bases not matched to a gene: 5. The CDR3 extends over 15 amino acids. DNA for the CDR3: TGCGCCAGCAGCCAGCCGACTAGCGGAGCCTACGAGCAGTACTTC. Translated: CASSQPTSGAYEQYF.

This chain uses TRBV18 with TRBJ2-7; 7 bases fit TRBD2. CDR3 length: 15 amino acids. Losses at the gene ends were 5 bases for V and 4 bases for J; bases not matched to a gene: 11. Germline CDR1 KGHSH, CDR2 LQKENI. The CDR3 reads CASSSTGEGQYEQYF. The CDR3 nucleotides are TGTGCCAGCTCATCGACTGGGGAGGGCCAATACGAGCAGTACTTC. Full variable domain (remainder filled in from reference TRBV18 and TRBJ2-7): NAGVMQNPRHLVRRRGQEARLRCSPMKGHSHVYWYRQLPEEGLKFMVYLQKENIIDESGMPKERFSAEFPKEGPSILRIQQVVRGDSAAYFCASSSTGEGQYEQYFGPGTRLTVT.

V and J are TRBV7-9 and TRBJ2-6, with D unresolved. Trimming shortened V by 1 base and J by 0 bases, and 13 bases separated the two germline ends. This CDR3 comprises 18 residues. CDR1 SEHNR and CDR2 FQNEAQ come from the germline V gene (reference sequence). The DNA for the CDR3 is TGTGCCAGCAGCTTAGGAAGTCCGCTCAGCTCTGGGGCCAACGTCCTGACTTTC. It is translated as CASSLGSPLSSGANVLTF.

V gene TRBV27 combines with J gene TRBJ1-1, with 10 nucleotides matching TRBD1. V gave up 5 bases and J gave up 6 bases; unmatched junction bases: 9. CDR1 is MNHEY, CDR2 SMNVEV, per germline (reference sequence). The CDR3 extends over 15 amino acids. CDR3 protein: CASSGVETGGPEAFF. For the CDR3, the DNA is TGTGCCAGCAGTGGGGTCGAGACAGGGGGCCCTGAAGCTTTCTTT.

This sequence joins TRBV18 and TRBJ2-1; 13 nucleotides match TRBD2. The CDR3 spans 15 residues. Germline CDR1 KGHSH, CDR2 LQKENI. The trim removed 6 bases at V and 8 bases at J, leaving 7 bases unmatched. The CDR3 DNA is TGTGCCAGCTCGGCTCGACTAGCGGGAGGAGATGAGCAGTTCTTC. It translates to CASSARLAGGDEQFF. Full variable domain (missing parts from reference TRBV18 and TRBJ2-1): NAGVMQNPRHLVRRRGQEARLRCSPMKGHSHVYWYRQLPEEGLKFMVYLQKENIIDESGMPKERFSAEFPKEGPSILRIQQVVRGDSAAYFCASSARLAGGDEQFFGPGTRLTVL.

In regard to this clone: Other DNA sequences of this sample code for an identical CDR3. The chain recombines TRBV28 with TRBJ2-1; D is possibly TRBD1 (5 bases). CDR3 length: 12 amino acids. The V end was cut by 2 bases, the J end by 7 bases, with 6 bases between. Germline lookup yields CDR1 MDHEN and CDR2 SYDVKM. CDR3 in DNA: TGTGCCAGCAGTTTACAGGGTAATGAGCAGTTCTTC. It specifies CASSLQGNEQFF.

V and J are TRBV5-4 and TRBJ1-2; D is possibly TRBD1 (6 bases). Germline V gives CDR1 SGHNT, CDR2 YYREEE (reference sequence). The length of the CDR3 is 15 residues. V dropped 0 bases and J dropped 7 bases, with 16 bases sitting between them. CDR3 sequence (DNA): TGTGCCAGCAGCTTGGATAACAGGGCTTCTGGTGGCTACACCTTC. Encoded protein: CASSLDNRASGGYTF.

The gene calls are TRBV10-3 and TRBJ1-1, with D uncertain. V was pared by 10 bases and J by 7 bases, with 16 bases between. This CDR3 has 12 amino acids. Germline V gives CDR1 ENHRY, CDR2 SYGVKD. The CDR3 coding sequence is TGTGCCACCCCGGCGCGGGAGATTGAAGCTTTCTTT. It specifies CATPAREIEAFF.

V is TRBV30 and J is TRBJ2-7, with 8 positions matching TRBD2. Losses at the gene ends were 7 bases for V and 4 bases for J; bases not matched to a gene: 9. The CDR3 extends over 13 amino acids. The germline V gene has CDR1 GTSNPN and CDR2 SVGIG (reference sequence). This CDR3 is CAFHSGTGYEQYF. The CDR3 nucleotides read TGTGCCTTTCATAGCGGGACCGGGTACGAGCAGTACTTC.

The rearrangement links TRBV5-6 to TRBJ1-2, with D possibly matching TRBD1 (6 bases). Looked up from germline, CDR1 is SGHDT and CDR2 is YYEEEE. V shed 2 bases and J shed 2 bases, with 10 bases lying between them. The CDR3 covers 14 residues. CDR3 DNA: TGTGCCAGCAGCTTCCAGGGGCCAAACTATGGCTACACCTTC. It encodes CASSFQGPNYGYTF.

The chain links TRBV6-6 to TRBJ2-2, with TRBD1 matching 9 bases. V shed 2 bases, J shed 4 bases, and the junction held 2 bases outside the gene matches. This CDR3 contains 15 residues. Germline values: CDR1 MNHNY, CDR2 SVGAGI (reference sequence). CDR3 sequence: CASSYDRGGTGELFF. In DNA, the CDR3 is TGTGCCAGCAGTTACGACAGGGGGGGCACCGGGGAGCTGTTTTTT.

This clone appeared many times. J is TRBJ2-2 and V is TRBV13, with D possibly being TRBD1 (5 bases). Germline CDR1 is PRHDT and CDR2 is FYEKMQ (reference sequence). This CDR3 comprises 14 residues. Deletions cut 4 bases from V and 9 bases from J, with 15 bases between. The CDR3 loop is CASSWGTAARELFF. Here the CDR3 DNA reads TGTGCCAGCAGCTGGGGCACCGCGGCCCGGGAGCTGTTTTTT.

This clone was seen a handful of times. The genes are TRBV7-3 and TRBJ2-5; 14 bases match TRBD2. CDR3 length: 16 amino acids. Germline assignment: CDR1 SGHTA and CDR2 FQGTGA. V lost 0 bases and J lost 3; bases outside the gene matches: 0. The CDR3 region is CASSLTGLAGEETQYF. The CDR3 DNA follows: TGTGCCAGCAGCTTAACGGGACTAGCGGGAGAAGAGACCCAGTACTTC.

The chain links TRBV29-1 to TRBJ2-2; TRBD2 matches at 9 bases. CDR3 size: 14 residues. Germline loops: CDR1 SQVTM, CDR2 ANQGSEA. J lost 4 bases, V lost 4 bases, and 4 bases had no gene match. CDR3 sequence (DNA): TGCAGCGTTGCGATTAGCGGGAGCACCGGGGAGCTGTTTTTT. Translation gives CSVAISGSTGELFF.

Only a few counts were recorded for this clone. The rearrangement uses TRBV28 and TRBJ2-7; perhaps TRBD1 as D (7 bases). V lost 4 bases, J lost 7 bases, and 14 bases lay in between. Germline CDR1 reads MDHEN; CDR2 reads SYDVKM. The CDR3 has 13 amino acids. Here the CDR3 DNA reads TGTGCCAGCAGTTCCGCGGGACAGTGGGAGCAGTACTTC. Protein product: CASSSAGQWEQYF.

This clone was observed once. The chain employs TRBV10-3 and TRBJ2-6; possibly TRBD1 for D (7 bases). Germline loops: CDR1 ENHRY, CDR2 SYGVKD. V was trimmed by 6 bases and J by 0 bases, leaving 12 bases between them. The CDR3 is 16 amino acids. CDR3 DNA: TGTGCCATCAGCCCAGGGGGGTTCTCTGGGGCCAACGTCCTGACTTTC. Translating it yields CAISPGGFSGANVLTF.

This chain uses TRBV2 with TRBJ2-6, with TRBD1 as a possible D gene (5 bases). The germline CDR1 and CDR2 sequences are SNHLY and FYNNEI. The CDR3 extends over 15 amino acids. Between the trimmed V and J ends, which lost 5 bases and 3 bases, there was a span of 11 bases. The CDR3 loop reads CASSLRASGANVLTF. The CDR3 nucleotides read TGTGCCAGCAGTCTCAGGGCTAGTGGGGCCAACGTCCTGACTTTC.

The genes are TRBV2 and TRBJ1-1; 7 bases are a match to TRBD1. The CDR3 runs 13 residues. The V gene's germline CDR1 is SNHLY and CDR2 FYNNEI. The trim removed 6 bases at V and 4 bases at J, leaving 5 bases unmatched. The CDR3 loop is CASRTGFGTEAFF. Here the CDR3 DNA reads TGTGCCAGCAGGACAGGGTTTGGCACTGAAGCTTTCTTT.

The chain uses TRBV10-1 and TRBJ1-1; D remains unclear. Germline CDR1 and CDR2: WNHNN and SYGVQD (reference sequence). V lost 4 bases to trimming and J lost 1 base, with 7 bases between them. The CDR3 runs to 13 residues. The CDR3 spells CASSASRNTEAFF. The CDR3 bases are TGCGCCAGCAGTGCGTCGAGGAACACTGAAGCTTTCTTT.

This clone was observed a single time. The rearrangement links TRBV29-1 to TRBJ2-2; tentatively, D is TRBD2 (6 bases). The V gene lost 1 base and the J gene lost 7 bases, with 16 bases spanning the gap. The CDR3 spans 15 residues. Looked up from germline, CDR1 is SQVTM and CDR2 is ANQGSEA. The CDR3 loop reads CSVEGSGWGHGELFF. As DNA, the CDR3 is TGCAGCGTTGAAGGCAGCGGGTGGGGCCACGGGGAGCTGTTTTTT.

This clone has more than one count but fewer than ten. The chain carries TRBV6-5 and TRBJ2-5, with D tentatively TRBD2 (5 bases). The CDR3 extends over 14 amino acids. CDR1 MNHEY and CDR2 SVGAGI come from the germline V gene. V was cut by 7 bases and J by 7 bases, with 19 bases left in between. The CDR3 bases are TGTGCCAGCACCACCCCCGGCTCTGGAGGGACCCAGTACTTC. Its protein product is CASTTPGSGGTQYF.